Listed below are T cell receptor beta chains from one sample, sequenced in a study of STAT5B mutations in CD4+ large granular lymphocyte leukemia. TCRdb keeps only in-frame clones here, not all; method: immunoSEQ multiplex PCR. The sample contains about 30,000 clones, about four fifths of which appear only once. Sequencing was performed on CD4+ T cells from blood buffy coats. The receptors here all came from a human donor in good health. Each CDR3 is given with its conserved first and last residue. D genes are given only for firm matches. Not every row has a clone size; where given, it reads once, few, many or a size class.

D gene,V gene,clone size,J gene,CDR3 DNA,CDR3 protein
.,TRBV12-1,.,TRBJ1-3,TGTGCCAGCAGCTTTCCAGGGGTCCTCTCTGGAAACACCATATATTTT,CASSFPGVLSGNTIYF
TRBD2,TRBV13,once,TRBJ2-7,TGTGCCAGCAGGACTAGCGGGGGGACCTACGAGCAGTACTTC,CASRTSGGTYEQYF
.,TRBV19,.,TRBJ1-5,TGTGCCAGTAGTATGGTCACAGATCAGCCCCAGCATTTT,CASSMVTDQPQHF
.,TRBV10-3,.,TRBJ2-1,TGTGCCATCAGTGACCTGGGTGGTGGCAATGAGCAGTTCTTC,CAISDLGGGNEQFF
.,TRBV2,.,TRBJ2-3,TGTGCCAGCACCCTATCAGATACGCAGTATTTT,CASTLSDTQYF
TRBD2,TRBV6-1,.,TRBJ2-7,TGTGCCAGCAGTCACGGGACTATCGTCTACGAGCAGTACTTC,CASSHGTIVYEQYF
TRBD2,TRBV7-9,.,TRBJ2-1,TGTGCCAGCAGTTACAGACTAGCGGGTTCCTCCTACAATGAGCAGTTCTTC,CASSYRLAGSSYNEQFF
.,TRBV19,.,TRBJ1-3,TGTGCCACTGAGGGTTACTCTGGAAACACCATATATTTT,CATEGYSGNTIYF
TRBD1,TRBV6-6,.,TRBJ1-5,TGTGCCAGCAGAGGACAGGGGAGCAATCAGCCCCAGCATTTT,CASRGQGSNQPQHF
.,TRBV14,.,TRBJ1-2,TGTGCCAGCAGCCAAGACCCCACCGTTGGCTATGGCTACACCTTC,CASSQDPTVGYGYTF
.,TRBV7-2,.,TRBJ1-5,TGTGCCAGCAGCTCACATGATGGCAATCAGCCCCAGCATTTT,CASSSHDGNQPQHF
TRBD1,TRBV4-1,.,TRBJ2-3,TGCGCCAGCAGCCCCTGGGACAGGGGAGGAGATACGCAGTATTTT,CASSPWDRGGDTQYF
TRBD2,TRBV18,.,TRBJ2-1,TGTGCCAGCTCACCTCAGGAGCGGGGAAGCTCCTACAATGAGCAGTTCTTC,CASSPQERGSSYNEQFF
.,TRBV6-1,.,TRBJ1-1,TGTGCCAGCAGGCCCAGGACCGCACCCAACACTGAAGCTTTCTTT,CASRPRTAPNTEAFF
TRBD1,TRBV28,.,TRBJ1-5,TGTGCCAGCAGTTCCCTGACAGGGGGCGGGAATCAGCCCCAGCATTTT,CASSSLTGGGNQPQHF
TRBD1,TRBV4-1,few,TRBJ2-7,TGCGCCAGCAGCCAAGAACGGACAGGAACCTACGAGCAGTACTTC,CASSQERTGTYEQYF
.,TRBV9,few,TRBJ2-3,TGTGCCAGCAGCGTAGAAGGTAGCGCGACGGGGGATACGCAGTATTTT,CASSVEGSATGDTQYF
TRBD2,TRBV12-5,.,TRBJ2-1,TGTGCTAGTGGTTTGGGACTAGCGGCGAACAATGAGCAGTTCTTC,CASGLGLAANNEQFF
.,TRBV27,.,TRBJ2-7,TGTGCCAGCAGTTTATCGAAAGTACGGGACTCCTACGAGCAGTACTTC,CASSLSKVRDSYEQYF
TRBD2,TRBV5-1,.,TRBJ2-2,TGCGCCAGCAGCTTGAACTCGATAGCGGGGGCACCGAACACCGGGGAGCTGTTTTTT,CASSLNSIAGAPNTGELFF
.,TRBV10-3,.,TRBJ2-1,TGTGCCATCAGTGGTGCTAGCCAGGCCTACAATGAGCAGTTCTTC,CAISGASQAYNEQFF
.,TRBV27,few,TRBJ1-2,TGTGCCAGCAGTCAGCAGGGCTCTCCTTATGGCTACACCTTC,CASSQQGSPYGYTF
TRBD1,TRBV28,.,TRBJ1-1,TGTGCCAGCAGTTTGGGCAGGGGGCTCTCGATGAACACTGAAGCTTTCTTT,CASSLGRGLSMNTEAFF
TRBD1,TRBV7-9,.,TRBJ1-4,TGTGCCAGCAGCTCCTCACAGGGGGCGTATGAAAAACTGTTTTTT,CASSSSQGAYEKLFF
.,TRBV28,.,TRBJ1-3,TGTGCCAGCAGTTTAGGCCGGGACGGTGGATCCCTGTGGGCTGCTGGAAACACCATATATTTT,CASSLGRDGGSLWAAGNTIYF
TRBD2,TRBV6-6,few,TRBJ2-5,TGTGCCAGCAGTTACTGGGGGAGGGGAGAGACCCAGTACTTC,CASSYWGRGETQYF
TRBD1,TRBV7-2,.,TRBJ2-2,TGTGCCAGCAGCTCGGGGGGACAGGGGGCAACCGGGGAGCTGTTTTTT,CASSSGGQGATGELFF
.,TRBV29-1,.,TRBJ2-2,TGCAGCGTTGATAAGGGTCCAGGAGGGGAGCTGTTTTTT,CSVDKGPGGELFF
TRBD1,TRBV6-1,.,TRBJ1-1,TGTGCCAGCAACAGGGGGGACACTGAAGCTTTCTTT,CASNRGDTEAFF
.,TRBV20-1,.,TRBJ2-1,TGCAGTGCTAGAGGGATGGGGATCCAGTTCTTC,CSARGMGIQFF
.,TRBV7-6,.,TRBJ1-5,TGTGCCAGCAGCTTAGACGGACAGAGCAATCAGCCCCAGCATTTT,CASSLDGQSNQPQHF
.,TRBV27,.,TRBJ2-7,TGTGCCAGTTCTACGGTGGACAGCTACGAGCAGTACTTC,CASSTVDSYEQYF
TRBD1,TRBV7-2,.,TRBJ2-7,TGTGCCAGCAGCAGAGACGGGGACAGGGCTCGAGAGCAGTACTTC,CASSRDGDRAREQYF
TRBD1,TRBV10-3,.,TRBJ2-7,TGTGCCATCAGTGGGACAGGAAGCTCCTACGAGCAGTACTTC,CAISGTGSSYEQYF
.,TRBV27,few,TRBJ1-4,TGTGCCAGCAGCACCCTTGAAAAACTGTTTTTT,CASSTLEKLFF
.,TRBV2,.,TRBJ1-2,TGTGCCAGCAGTGGCCAGGATGGTGGCTACACCTTC,CASSGQDGGYTF
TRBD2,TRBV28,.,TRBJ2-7,TGTGCCAGCAGTTTAAGTCCCTTTGGGCTAGCGGGATCCTACTACGAGCAGTACTTC,CASSLSPFGLAGSYYEQYF
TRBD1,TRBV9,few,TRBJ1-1,TGTGCCAGCAGCGTCTGGGCGACAGGGGCTCTAGCTGAAGCTTTCTTT,CASSVWATGALAEAFF
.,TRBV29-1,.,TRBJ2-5,TGCAGCGCCAAACAGGGTTTGGAGACCCAGTACTTC,CSAKQGLETQYF
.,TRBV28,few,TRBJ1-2,TGTGCCAGCAGTTTGAGGGGAGGGTATGGCTACACCTTC,CASSLRGGYGYTF
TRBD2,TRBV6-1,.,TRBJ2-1,TGTGCCGGGGGCGGGGGGTCTCCCTACAATGAGCAGTTCTTC,CAGGGGSPYNEQFF
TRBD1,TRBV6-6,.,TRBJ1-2,TGTGCCAGCAGTTACTCTGACAGGGTACGAGGCTACACCTTC,CASSYSDRVRGYTF
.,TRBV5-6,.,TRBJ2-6,TGTGCCAGCAGCTTGACTGGGGCCAACGTCCTGACTTTC,CASSLTGANVLTF
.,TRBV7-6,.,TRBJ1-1,TGTGCCAGCAGCTTACTTGGTGGGAACACTGAAGCTTTCTTT,CASSLLGGNTEAFF
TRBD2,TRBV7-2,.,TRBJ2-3,TGTGCCAGCAGCTTATGGCTAGCGGGAGGAACAGATACGCAGTATTTT,CASSLWLAGGTDTQYF
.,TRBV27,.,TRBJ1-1,TGTGCCAGCAGACTCAACAGGGAGAACACTGAAGCTTTCTTT,CASRLNRENTEAFF
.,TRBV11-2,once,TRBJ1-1,TGTGCCAGCAGCTTCGCAGGGCAGGATACTGAAGCTTTCTTT,CASSFAGQDTEAFF
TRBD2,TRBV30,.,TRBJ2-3,TGTGCCTGGAGGTTCAGCGGGAGCAGAGATACGCAGTATTTT,CAWRFSGSRDTQYF
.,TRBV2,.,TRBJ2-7,TGTGCCAGCAGCTGGGGCGTCTACGAGCAGTACTTC,CASSWGVYEQYF
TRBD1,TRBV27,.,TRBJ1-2,TGTGCCAGCAGTTCGGGACAGGGGAGGGGGGGCTACACCTTC,CASSSGQGRGGYTF
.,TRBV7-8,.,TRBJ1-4,TGTGCCAGCAGCTCCCGGGCCGCCTTTGGACTGTTTTTT,CASSSRAAFGLFF
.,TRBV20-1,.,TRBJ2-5,TGCAGTGCTAGAGGGGATAGGACCCAGTACTTC,CSARGDRTQYF
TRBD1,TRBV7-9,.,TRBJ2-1,TGTGCCAGCAGCTTAGAGACCCGGACAGGCCGCTACAATGAGCAGTTCTTC,CASSLETRTGRYNEQFF
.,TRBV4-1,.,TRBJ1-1,TGCGCCAGCAGCCAACCGGGAGCGAACACTGAAGCTTTCTTT,CASSQPGANTEAFF